This T cell receptor (beta chain) was profiled in a study of T cells after yellow fever vaccination (dated by TCRdb to between 2019 and 2020). Broadly, across the study: The SMART-Seq v4 Ultra Low Input RNA kit was used to prepare libraries from fractions with low cell numbers. To track T-cell clones before and after primary and booster YFV17D yellow fever vaccination, bulk TCR alpha and beta repertoires were sequenced longitudinally. Two healthy male donors made up the cohort, one aged 18 to 30 years and the other aged 30 to 40 years. Blood was collected at multiple timepoints before and after primary and secondary immunization, and bulk PBMC replicates and cell subsets were isolated.

The sequencing machine was an Illumina NovaSeq 6000. Synthesis of TCR cDNA relied on 5'RACE template switching, a step that introduced a universal primer site along with unique molecular identifiers. cDNA synthesis was primed from both the TCR alpha and TCR beta constant segments. Libraries were amplified in two PCR steps, with sample barcodes and sequencing adapters added in the second step. Sequencing of the libraries was done on either Illumina HiSeq 2500 (2x100 bp) or NovaSeq (2x150 bp). Turning to the authors' computational methods: Reads were demultiplexed and collapsed into UMI consensus sequences with MIGEC, and V(D)J alignment was performed with MiXCR. Using edgeR on replicate PBMC samples, clonotypes were called vaccine-responding if FDR was below 0.01 and the log2 fold change was above 5 up to day 15. Each bulk clonotype was labeled CD4 or CD8 based on which sequenced repertoire, CD4 or CD8, contained the clonotype at higher abundance. In TCRdb, the public reads were trimmed at Q25 with fastp and aligned with MiXCR, with productive beta chains retained. Each CDR3 protein appears once, grouped with its most common genes and DNA. The V and J calls and clone size come from TCRdb's table, not from the authors' own analysis. The sample table holds about 340,000 distinct CDR3 sequences, of which under 15% were seen once. 3.2% of the sample comes from the top ten.

The V end loses 0 bases and the J end loses 8 bases, and a stretch of 16 bases separates them. Spanning cysteine to phenylalanine, the CDR3 consists of 14 amino acids. The CDR3 DNA has 42 bases and is translated from base 1. For CDR1 and CDR2, the germline V gene (reference sequence) lists DFQATT and SNEGSKA. This clonotype was seen only a few times. Which antigen it targets is not known. No much larger clone is present one base from it, and per-base qualities are unavailable. In light of the paper, this sample's treatment or condition label describes: live attenuated yellow fever vaccine strain. A standard Ficoll-Paque protocol was used to isolate PBMCs from peripheral blood. CD4 and CD8 T-cell fractions were isolated with Dynabeads CD4 and CD8 positive selection kits. RNA was extracted with TriZol from bulk PBMCs, CD4 and CD8 fractions, and dextramer-positive and dextramer-negative fractions. Broad study findings and their caveats: Compared with the primary T-cell response, the secondary T-cell response was weaker but faster, peaking on day 5 rather than day 15. After the booster, most of the clones that had expanded following primary vaccination were detected again (roughly 96% of CD4 and 80% to 90% of CD8), which suggests that memory was broadly maintained. Computational filtering was needed because FACS-sorted repertoires could contain abundant contaminating clonotypes from the bulk population. Because the study included only a couple of donors, the extent to which the findings can be generalized is limited. A small fraction of clonotypes appeared in both the CD4 and CD8 compartments, likely as a result of convergent recombination.

The sequence was collected from a man aged 18 to 30 who received the YFV17D yellow fever vaccine. The rearranged chain carries TRBV20-1 and TRBJ1-2, with the D gene uncertain. Source: CD4+ T cells sorted from PBMCs, taken 15 days after the yellow fever booster vaccination. The DNA is as follows: TGCAGTGCTAGAGATTCCAGAAACTATACGGGCTACACCTTC. Its amino acids are CSARDSRNYTGYTF.